What follows is one TCR beta chain and its context. Its antigen is not identified. These data come from a study of post-analysis software for immune sequencing data. General study findings and limits: Included in a set of roughly five TRBV segments more frequent in patients than controls were TRBV5-6, TRBV5-1 and TRBV20-1.

The TCR beta cDNA libraries contained unique molecular identifiers. MiXCR was run by TCRdb on the PCR reads, yielding one entry per CDR3 protein. This table has around 770,000 distinct CDR3 sequences, 46% appearing once. The CDR3 is made up of 14 amino acids. CDR1 is LGHDT and CDR2 is YNNKEL in the germline V gene (reference sequence). V is TRBV3-1 and J is TRBJ2-4; D is perhaps TRBD1 (5 bases). The tail of the sequence fits TRBJ2-7 better, so the J call may be wrong. The origin of this receptor is a girl aged 10 to 17 with multiple sclerosis. Sequencing used blood. CDR3 region: CASSQVEKGPEQYF. Written as DNA, the CDR3 is TGTGCCAGCAGCCAAGTAGAGAAGGGGCCCGAGCAGTACTTC.